This T cell receptor beta chain was documented in a study of blood T cell repertoires in COVID-19. About the research overall: Some COVID-19 samples were acute and others convalescent; all came from the United States, Italy and Spain. PBMCs, B-cell-depleted T cells, or T cells provided the cDNA or gDNA that made up the material.

V lost 7 bases and J lost 3, with 15 bases in between. Germline V gives CDR1 MNHEY, CDR2 SVGAGI. The CDR3 is 14 residues long. In the original workflow: Estimates of nucleated cell counts were drawn from the amplification of reference gene primers. TCRdb's table, derived via immunoSEQ multiplex PCR, lists solely in-frame clones and lacks some. The D gene and trimming were derived from the DNA, and the V and J assignments and clone size from that table. This table has more than 150,000 clones, approximately 91% appearing once. This clonotype was sampled from a woman between 65 and 79 years old with acute or convalescent COVID-19. Sequencing was done on a sample of peripheral blood. This chain connects TRBV6-5 to TRBJ1-2; D is unresolved. CDR3 in DNA: TGTGCCAGCACCACTAATTGGCGGTACTATGGCTACACCTTC. Residues: CASTTNWRYYGYTF.